The 28 T cell receptor beta chains listed next were all sequenced from one sample in a study of vaccination effects on CD4 cells after COVID-19. Assay used: immunoSEQ multiplex PCR; TCRdb lists only in-frame clones, some missing. Of some 59,000 clones listed, around 75% were seen once; the top ten hold approximately 2.4%. These receptors lack a known antigen. Peptide-pool stimulation followed by sequencing identified expanded antigen-specific CD4+ clonotypes in the ViraFEST assay. The culture ran for 10 days, and then CD4+ T cells were isolated. Material: CD4+ T cells from PBMCs cultured with HCoV-229E spike peptides, obtained before COVID-19 vaccination. These receptor sequences come from a human donor who received a COVID-19 vaccine.

The chain combines TRBV7-7 with TRBJ2-1; TRBD2 agrees at 7 bases. J lost 4 bases, V lost 5 bases, and 5 bases had no gene match. The length of the CDR3 is 14 residues. Looked up from germline, CDR1 is SSHAT and CDR2 is FNYEAQ (reference sequence). The CDR3 nucleotides read TGTGCCAGCAGCGCTAGCGGACATTACAATGAGCAGTTCTTC. Translation gives CASSASGHYNEQFF.

The V call is TRBV5-1, the J call TRBJ1-1, with D possibly TRBD1 on 6 matching bases. Germline V gives CDR1 SGHRS, CDR2 YFSETQ. Trimming shortened V by 3 bases and J by 7 bases, and 16 bases separated the two germline ends. The CDR3 is 14 residues long. The CDR3 is CASSSQGSSGEAFF. For the CDR3, the DNA is TGCGCCAGCAGCTCGCAGGGGAGCAGCGGTGAAGCTTTCTTT.

The chain joins TRBV28 to TRBJ1-4; D may be TRBD1 (6 bases). The V gene lost 10 bases and the J gene lost 8 bases, with 17 bases spanning the gap. Germline V gene data show CDR1 as MDHEN and CDR2 as SYDVKM. The CDR3 has 13 residues. The CDR3 DNA is TGTGCCACCCAACAGGGTTTACAGGAAAAACTGTTTTTT. Residues: CATQQGLQEKLFF.

The chain combines TRBV5-5 with TRBJ2-2, with D hard to call. The V gene's germline CDR1 is SGHKS and CDR2 YYEKEE (reference sequence). V dropped 3 bases and J dropped 0 bases, with 9 bases sitting between them. The CDR3 consists of 15 residues. CDR3 residues: CASSWQYPNTGELFF. In DNA form, the CDR3 reads TGTGCCAGCAGCTGGCAGTATCCGAACACCGGGGAGCTGTTTTTT.

The chain joins TRBV19 to TRBJ1-6, with D unclear. Germline loops: CDR1 LNHDA, CDR2 SQIVND (reference sequence). There are 15 residues in the CDR3. V lost 8 bases and J lost 7, with 18 bases in between. CDR3 sequence reads: CASRMGLEKNSPLHF. In nucleotides, the CDR3 is TGTGCCAGTCGGATGGGCCTAGAGAAAAATTCACCCCTCCACTTT.

This rearrangement joins TRBV2 to TRBJ1-2; D gene uncertain. Germline CDR1 is SNHLY and CDR2 is FYNNEI. The CDR3 loop spans 12 amino acids. V lost 4 bases to trimming and J lost 4 bases, with 7 bases between them. The CDR3 region is CASSGERYGYTF. The CDR3 DNA sequence: TGTGCCAGCAGTGGCGAACGCTATGGCTACACCTTC.

The chain combines TRBV2 with TRBJ1-3; D is possibly TRBD1 (5 bases). The germline V gene has CDR1 SNHLY and CDR2 FYNNEI. The CDR3 runs 16 residues. V was cut by 2 bases and J by 4 bases, with 15 bases left in between. This CDR3 is CASSERGVVSGNTIYF. CDR3 DNA sequence: TGTGCCAGCAGTGAACGGGGGGTAGTCTCCGGAAACACCATATATTTT.

V gene TRBV2 combines with J gene TRBJ2-7; D is unresolved. Deletions cut 8 bases from V and 2 bases from J, with 7 bases between. This CDR3 is 11 amino acids long. Germline CDR1 reads SNHLY; CDR2 reads FYNNEI. The CDR3 DNA is TGTGCCAGCGCTAGTACCTACGAGCAGTACGTC. This codes for CASASTYEQYV.

The chain recombines TRBV6-5 with TRBJ2-1; TRBD1 matches 7 bases. The V and J ends lost 4 bases and 5 bases, in that order; junction bases with no gene match: 8. The CDR3 runs to 15 residues. Per germline, CDR1 MNHEY and CDR2 SVGAGI. In DNA form, the CDR3 reads TGTGCCAGCAGTTCTCGACAGGGCATCCACAATGAGCAGTTCTTC. Its protein is CASSSRQGIHNEQFF.

This chain joins TRBV19 and TRBJ1-2; D is possibly TRBD1 (6 bases). The CDR3 spans 13 residues. Germline values: CDR1 LNHDA, CDR2 SQIVND (reference sequence). V was pared by 6 bases and J by 6 bases, with 14 bases between. CDR3 nucleotide sequence: TGTGCCAGTAGCCCCTGGACAGCCAATGGCTACACCTTC. It translates to CASSPWTANGYTF.

The chain employs TRBV3-1 (or the pseudogene TRBV3-2) and TRBJ1-1; 7 nucleotides align to TRBD1. Germline loops: CDR1 LGHDT, CDR2 YNNKEL (reference sequence). The CDR3 has 15 amino acids. With V trimmed by 4 bases and J by 7 bases, 12 bases remained unmatched. CDR3 bases: TGTGCCAGCAGCCCCCGGGACAGAGGGAAAAATGAAGCTTTCTTT. Encoded protein: CASSPRDRGKNEAFF.

The V and J genes are TRBV19 and TRBJ2-7; the D is unclear. The CDR3 extends over 14 amino acids. Germline V gene data show CDR1 as LNHDA and CDR2 as SQIVND (reference sequence). V dropped 3 bases and J dropped 0 bases, with 9 bases sitting between them. The CDR3 protein is CASSMAANSYEQYV. The CDR3 DNA sequence: TGTGCCAGTAGTATGGCGGCCAACTCCTACGAGCAGTACGTC.

This rearrangement joins TRBV9 to TRBJ2-5; D possibly corresponds to TRBD2 (5 bases). Trimming left V 1 base short and J 0 bases short, with 10 bases between. Germline CDR1 and CDR2: SGDLS and YYNGEE. This CDR3 is built from 15 residues. This CDR3 reads CASSVRGMNQETQYF. The CDR3 nucleotides read TGTGCCAGCAGCGTACGAGGGATGAACCAAGAGACCCAGTACTTC.

The gene calls are TRBV28 and TRBJ1-1; possibly TRBD1 for D (6 bases). CDR1 MDHEN and CDR2 SYDVKM come from the germline V gene. Trimming removed 8 bases from V and 0 bases from J, with 7 bases in between. The CDR3 extends over 12 amino acids. In DNA form, the CDR3 reads TGTGCCAGCGGGACATTGAACACTGAAGCTTTCTTT. It translates to CASGTLNTEAFF.

The chain couples TRBV5-1 to TRBJ2-1; 7 positions agree with TRBD1. J lost 6 bases, V lost 4 bases, and 4 bases had no gene match. This CDR3 contains 13 residues. Germline lookup yields CDR1 SGHRS and CDR2 YFSETQ. The chain's CDR3 is CASSHSGGNEQFF. The CDR3, as DNA: TGCGCCAGCAGCCATTCAGGGGGCAATGAGCAGTTCTTC.

Only one count was recorded for this clone. V gene TRBV15 combines with J gene TRBJ2-1; D call uncertain. Germline-derived CDR1 and CDR2 are LNHNV and YYDKDF (reference sequence). This CDR3 is 16 amino acids long. Trimming left V 1 base short and J 8 bases short, with 18 bases between. CDR3 sequence reads: CATSRVTGDTSDEQFF. The CDR3 coding sequence is TGTGCCACCAGCAGAGTTACGGGCGACACAAGCGATGAGCAGTTCTTC.

This rearrangement joins TRBV28 to TRBJ2-7; D is possibly TRBD2 (7 bases). The CDR3 totals 14 residues. Germline V gene sequence: CDR1 MDHEN, CDR2 SYDVKM. With 8 bases removed from V and 1 base from J, the gap between germline ends came to 15 bases. CDR3 loop: CASSNGGASYEQYV. The CDR3 DNA reads as TGTGCCAGCTCCAATGGGGGGGCATCCTACGAGCAGTACGTC.

The chain has TRBV12-5 and TRBJ2-3, with 7 nucleotides matching TRBD1. V gave up 0 bases and J gave up 2 bases; unmatched junction bases: 11. Germline CDR1 LGHNT, CDR2 FRNRAP. This CDR3 is built from 18 residues. The CDR3, as DNA: TGTGCTAGTGGTTTGGTACTGGATGGGACAGTGCTCACAGATACGCAGTATTTT. Encoded protein: CASGLVLDGTVLTDTQYF. The variable domain in full, with the rest retrieved from reference TRBV12-5 and TRBJ2-3, is DARVTQTPRHKVTEMGQEVTMRCQPILGHNTVFWYRQTMMQGLELLAYFRNRAPLDDSGMPKDRFSAEMPDATLATLKIQPSEPRDSAVYFCASGLVLDGTVLTDTQYFGPGTRLTVL.

The chain carries TRBV7-2 and TRBJ2-2, with 11 bases fitting TRBD2. The CDR3 consists of 17 residues. Germline assignment: CDR1 SGHTA and CDR2 FQGNSA. V was pared by 5 bases and J by 4 bases, with 9 bases of the junction left unmatched. For the CDR3, the DNA is TGTGCCAGCAGCCCTGGAGGGCTAGCGGGGGGCACCGGGGAGCTGTTTTTT. Encoded protein: CASSPGGLAGGTGELFF.

The chain recombines TRBV6-1 with TRBJ2-1, with D perhaps being TRBD1 or TRBD2 (5 bases each). Germline loops: CDR1 MNHNS, CDR2 SASEGT. V dropped 5 bases and J dropped 9 bases, with 17 bases sitting between them. The CDR3 covers 14 residues. CDR3: CASSLAGNRVEQFF. The DNA for the CDR3 is TGTGCCAGCAGTCTAGCAGGGAATAGGGTTGAGCAGTTCTTC.

The chain employs TRBV5-4 and TRBJ1-1; unclear D gene. The CDR3 length is 14 residues. Germline V lookup: CDR1 SGHNT, CDR2 YYREEE (reference sequence). The V gene lost 0 bases and the J gene lost 0 bases, with 6 bases spanning the gap. CDR3 in amino acids: CASSLEGLNTEAFF. CDR3 nucleotide sequence: TGTGCCAGCAGCTTGGAAGGGCTGAACACTGAAGCTTTCTTT.

The chain carries TRBV5-1 and TRBJ2-2; the D is unclear. The germline gives CDR1 SGHRS, CDR2 YFSETQ. Trimming stripped 6 bases from V and 5 bases from J, with 14 bases between. The CDR3 loop spans 14 amino acids. CDR3 protein: CASIPEMGTGELFF. In DNA form, the CDR3 reads TGCGCCAGCATCCCTGAGATGGGGACCGGGGAGCTGTTTTTT. The full variable domain, rest sourced from reference TRBV5-1 and TRBJ2-2, is KAGVTQTPRYLIKTRGQQVTLSCSPISGHRSVSWYQQTPGQGLQFLFEYFSETQRNKGNFPGRFSGRQFSNSRSEMNVSTLELGDSALYLCASIPEMGTGELFFGEGSRLTVL.

This clone has more than one count but fewer than ten. V and J are TRBV21-1 and TRBJ2-3; TRBD2 is the table's D call and was not checked against the DNA. TRBV21-1 represents a pseudogene. This CDR3 is 17 amino acids long. The CDR3 DNA follows: TGTGCCAGCAGCAAAGGAGAGCGGGGGGGCCGCACAGATACGCAGTATTTT. Its protein is CASSKGERGGRTDTQYF.

The chain couples TRBV5-1 to TRBJ2-5, with D perhaps TRBD1 or TRBD2 (7 bases each). CDR3 length equals 14 residues. The V end was cut by 3 bases, the J end by 2 bases, with 11 bases between. Germline CDR1 is SGHRS and CDR2 is YFSETQ. The CDR3 DNA sequence: TGCGCCAGCAGCTCAGGGGGGGCGCAAGAGACCCAGTACTTC. Translation: CASSSGGAQETQYF.

This clone appeared a single time. The V call is TRBV5-4, the J call TRBJ1-1; D might be TRBD1 (6 bases). This CDR3 has 13 amino acids. Trimming cost V 4 bases and J 5 bases, with 12 bases left between them. Germline CDR1 is SGHNT and CDR2 is YYREEE (reference sequence). The CDR3 DNA follows: TGTGCCAGCAGCCTTGACAGGCCAACTGAAGCTTTCTTT. Translating it yields CASSLDRPTEAFF.

The chain recombines TRBV5-5 with TRBJ1-3, with 8 bases identical to TRBD1. CDR1 is SGHKS, CDR2 YYEKEE, per germline (reference sequence). The CDR3 extends over 15 amino acids. Unmatched junction bases numbered 7, after V lost 4 bases and J lost 4 bases. CDR3 nucleotides: TGTGCCAGCAGCGCCACGACAGGGGTAGGAAACACCATATATTTT. The encoded protein is CASSATTGVGNTIYF.

This clone was picked up one time. This chain uses TRBV6-2 or TRBV6-3 with TRBJ1-5, with D possibly matching TRBD1 (5 bases). Trimming took 6 bases from V and 2 from J, leaving 20 bases between them. The germline V gene has CDR1 MNHEY and CDR2 SVGEGT. This CDR3 is built from 17 residues. The CDR3 reads CASSPLRRDGRNQPQHF. CDR3 in DNA: TGTGCCAGCAGCCCCTTAAGGAGGGACGGCCGCAATCAGCCCCAGCATTTT.

The V gene is TRBV6-2 or TRBV6-3, the J gene TRBJ2-1; D might be TRBD2 (5 bases). V gave up 5 bases and J gave up 8 bases, with 22 bases separating them. Germline V gene data show CDR1 as MNHEY and CDR2 as SVGEGT. CDR3 length equals 16 residues. The CDR3 nucleotides are TGTGCCAGCAGTCCGAGCCGGACCGTCCTAGCCGATGAGCAGTTCTTC. It encodes CASSPSRTVLADEQFF.